The T cell receptor beta chain described here comes from a study of blood T cell repertoires in COVID-19. At the level of the study: The samples span acute and convalescent COVID-19 from the United States, Italy and Spain. T cells, B-cell-depleted T cells, or PBMCs provided the cDNA or gDNA that served as material.

Germline values: CDR1 SQVTM, CDR2 ANQGSEA. The CDR3 extends over 13 amino acids. V lost 4 bases, J lost 5 bases, and 4 bases stayed unmatched. Original data processing: The authors estimated nucleated cell counts from reference gene primer amplification. TCRdb keeps only in-frame clones here, not all; method: immunoSEQ multiplex PCR. The V and J calls and clone size are taken from that table; D and trimming were inferred from the DNA. The sample lists under 300,000 clones, roughly 90% occurring once. The sequence derives from a woman between 40 and 50 years old who had recovered from COVID-19. V gene TRBV29-1 combines with J gene TRBJ1-4; TRBD1 matches 7 bases. Material for sequencing was peripheral blood. The CDR3 nucleotides are TGCAGCGTTGGGGACAGCCCCAATGAAAAACTGTTTTTT. Translated, it gives CSVGDSPNEKLFF.